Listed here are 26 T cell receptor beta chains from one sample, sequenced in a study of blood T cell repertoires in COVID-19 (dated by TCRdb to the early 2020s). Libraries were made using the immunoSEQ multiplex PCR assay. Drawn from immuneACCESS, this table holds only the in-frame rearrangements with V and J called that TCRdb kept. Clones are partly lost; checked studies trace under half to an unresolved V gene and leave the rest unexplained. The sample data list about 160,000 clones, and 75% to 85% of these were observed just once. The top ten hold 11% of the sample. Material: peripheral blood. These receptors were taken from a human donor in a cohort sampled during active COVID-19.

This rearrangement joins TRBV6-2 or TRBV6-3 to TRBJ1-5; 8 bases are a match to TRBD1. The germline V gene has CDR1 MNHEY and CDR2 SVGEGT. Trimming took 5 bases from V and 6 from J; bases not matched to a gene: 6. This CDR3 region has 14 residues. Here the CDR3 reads CASSRTGGTQPQHF. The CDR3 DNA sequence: TGTGCCAGCAGTCGAACAGGGGGGACTCAGCCCCAGCATTTT.

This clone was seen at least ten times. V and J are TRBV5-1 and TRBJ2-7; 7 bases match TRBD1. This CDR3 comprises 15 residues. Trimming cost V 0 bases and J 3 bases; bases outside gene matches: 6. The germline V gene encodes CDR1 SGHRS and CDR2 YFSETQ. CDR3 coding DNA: TGCGCCAGCAGCTTGGTGGACAGGTTAATCTACGAGCAGTACTTC. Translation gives CASSLVDRLIYEQYF.

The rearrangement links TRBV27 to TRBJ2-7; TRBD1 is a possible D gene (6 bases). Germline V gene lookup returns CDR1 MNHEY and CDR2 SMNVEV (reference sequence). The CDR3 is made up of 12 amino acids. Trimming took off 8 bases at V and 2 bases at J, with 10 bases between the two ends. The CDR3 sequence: CASSRTAYEQYF. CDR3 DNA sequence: TGTGCCAGCTCCCGGACAGCCTACGAGCAGTACTTC.

CDR3 sequence (DNA): TGCGCCAGCAGCCTTACTACGGCGGACTATTCCTACAATGAGCAGTTCTTC. Its translation: CASSLTTADYSYNEQFF. The V and J genes are TRBV4-3 and TRBJ2-1; possibly TRBD2 for D (6 bases). This CDR3 region has 17 residues. CDR1 and CDR2 (germline): LGHNA, YSLEER. V dropped 4 bases and J dropped 1 base, with 17 bases sitting between them.

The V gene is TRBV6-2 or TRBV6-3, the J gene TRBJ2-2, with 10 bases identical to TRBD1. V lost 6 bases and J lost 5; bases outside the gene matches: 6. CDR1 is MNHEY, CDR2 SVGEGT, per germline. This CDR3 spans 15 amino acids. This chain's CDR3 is CASSQTGGSTGELFF. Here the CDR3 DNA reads TGTGCCAGCAGCCAGACAGGGGGCAGTACCGGGGAGCTGTTTTTT.

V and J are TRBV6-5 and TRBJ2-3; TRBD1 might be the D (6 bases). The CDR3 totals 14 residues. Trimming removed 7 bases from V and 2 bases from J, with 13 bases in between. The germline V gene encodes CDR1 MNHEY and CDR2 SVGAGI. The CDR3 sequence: CASKQGTFTDTQYF. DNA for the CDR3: TGTGCCAGCAAACAGGGAACCTTCACAGATACGCAGTATTTT.

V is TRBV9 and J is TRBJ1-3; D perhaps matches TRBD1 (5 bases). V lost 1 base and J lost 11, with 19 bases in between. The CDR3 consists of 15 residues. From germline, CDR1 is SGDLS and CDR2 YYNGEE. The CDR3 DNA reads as TGTGCCAGCAGCGTAAACAGCGGGGGAGGAAAACCCATATATTTT. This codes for CASSVNSGGGKPIYF.

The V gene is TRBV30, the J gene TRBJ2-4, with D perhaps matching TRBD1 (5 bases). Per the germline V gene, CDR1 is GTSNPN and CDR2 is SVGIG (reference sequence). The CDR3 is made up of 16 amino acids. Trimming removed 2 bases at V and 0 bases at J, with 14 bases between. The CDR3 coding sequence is TGTGCCTGGAGTTCACGACAGATACTAGCCAAAAACATTCAGTACTTC. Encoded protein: CAWSSRQILAKNIQYF.

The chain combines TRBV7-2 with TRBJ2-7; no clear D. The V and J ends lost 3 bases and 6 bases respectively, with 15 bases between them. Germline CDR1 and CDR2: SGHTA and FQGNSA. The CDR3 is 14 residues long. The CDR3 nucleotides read TGTGCCAGCAGCTTTGAAACTACCCCACCCGAGCAGTACTTC. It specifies CASSFETTPPEQYF. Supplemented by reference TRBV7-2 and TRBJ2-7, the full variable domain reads GAGVSQSPSNKVTEKGKDVELRCDPISGHTALYWYRQSLGQGLEFLIYFQGNSAPDKSGLPSDRFSAERTGGSVSTLTIQRTQQEDSAVYLCASSFETTPPEQYFGPGTRLTVT.

The CDR3 nucleotides are TGTGCCAGCAGCTTGGGCGGGAGGACCTTCTTTGAGCAGTTCTTC. Protein product: CASSLGGRTFFEQFF. V and J are TRBV5-6 and TRBJ2-1, with 8 bases matching TRBD2. V shed 0 bases and J 9 bases; nucleotides not matched to a gene: 8. The CDR3 length is 15 residues. The V gene's germline CDR1 is SGHDT and CDR2 YYEEEE.

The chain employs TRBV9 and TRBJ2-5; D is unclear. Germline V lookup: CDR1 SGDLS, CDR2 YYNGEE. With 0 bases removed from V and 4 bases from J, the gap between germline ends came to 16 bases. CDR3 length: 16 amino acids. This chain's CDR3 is CASSVGTAPGRETQYF. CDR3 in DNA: TGTGCCAGCAGCGTAGGTACAGCCCCCGGAAGAGAGACCCAGTACTTC.

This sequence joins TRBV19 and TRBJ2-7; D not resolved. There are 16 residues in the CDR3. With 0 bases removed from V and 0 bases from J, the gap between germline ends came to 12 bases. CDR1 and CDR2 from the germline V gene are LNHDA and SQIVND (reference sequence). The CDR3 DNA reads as TGTGCCAGTAGTATAGATGCCCAGGTGAACTCCTACGAGCAGTACTTC. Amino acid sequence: CASSIDAQVNSYEQYF. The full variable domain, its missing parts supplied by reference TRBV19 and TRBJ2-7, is DGGITQSPKYLFRKEGQNVTLSCEQNLNHDAMYWYRQDPGQGLRLIYYSQIVNDFQKGDIAEGYSVSREKKESFPLTVTSAQKNPTAFYLCASSIDAQVNSYEQYFGPGTRLTVT.

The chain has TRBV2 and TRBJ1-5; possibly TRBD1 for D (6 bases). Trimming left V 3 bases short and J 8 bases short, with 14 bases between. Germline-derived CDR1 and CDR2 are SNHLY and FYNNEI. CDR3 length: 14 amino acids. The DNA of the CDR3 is TGTGCCAGCAGTGAGCAGGGGACGAGGGAGCCCCAGCATTTT. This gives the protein CASSEQGTREPQHF.

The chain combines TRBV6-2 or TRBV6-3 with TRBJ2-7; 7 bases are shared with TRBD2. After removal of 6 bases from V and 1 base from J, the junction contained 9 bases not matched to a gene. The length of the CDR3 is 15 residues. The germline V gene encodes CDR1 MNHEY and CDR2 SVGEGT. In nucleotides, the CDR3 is TGTGCCAGCAGCTGGACTGGCGGGGGTTCCTACGAGCAGTACTTC. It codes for CASSWTGGGSYEQYF.

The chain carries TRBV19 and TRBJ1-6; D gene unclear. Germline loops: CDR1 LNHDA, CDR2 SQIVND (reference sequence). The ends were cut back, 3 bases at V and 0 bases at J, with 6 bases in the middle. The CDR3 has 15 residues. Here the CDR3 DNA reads TGTGCCAGTAGTATCCCAGGCTCCTATAATTCACCCCTCCACTTT. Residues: CASSIPGSYNSPLHF.

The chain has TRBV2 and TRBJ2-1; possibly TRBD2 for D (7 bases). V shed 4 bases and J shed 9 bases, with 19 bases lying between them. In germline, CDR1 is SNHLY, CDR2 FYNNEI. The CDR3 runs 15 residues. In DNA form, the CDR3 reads TGTGCCAGCAGTGGAAGGGGGGGCCTGACGATTGAGCAGTTCTTC. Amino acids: CASSGRGGLTIEQFF.

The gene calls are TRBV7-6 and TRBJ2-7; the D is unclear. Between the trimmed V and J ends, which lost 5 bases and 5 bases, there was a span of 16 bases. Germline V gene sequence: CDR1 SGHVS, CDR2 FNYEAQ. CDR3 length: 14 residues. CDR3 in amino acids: CASSPRPQVDEQYF. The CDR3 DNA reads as TGTGCCAGCAGCCCCCGGCCCCAGGTCGACGAGCAGTACTTC.

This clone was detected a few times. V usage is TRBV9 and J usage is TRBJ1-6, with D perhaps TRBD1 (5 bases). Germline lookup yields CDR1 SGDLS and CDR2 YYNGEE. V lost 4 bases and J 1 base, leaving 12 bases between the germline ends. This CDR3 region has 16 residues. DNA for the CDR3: TGTGCCAGCAGCCCCGCCGGGGGGTCCTATAATTCACCCCTCCACTTT. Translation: CASSPAGGSYNSPLHF.

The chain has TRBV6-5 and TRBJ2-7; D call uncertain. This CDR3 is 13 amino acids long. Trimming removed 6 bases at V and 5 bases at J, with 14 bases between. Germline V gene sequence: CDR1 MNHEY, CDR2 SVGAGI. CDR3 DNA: TGTGCCAGCAGCACCTTGGGCGTCAACGAGCAGTACTTC. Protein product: CASSTLGVNEQYF.

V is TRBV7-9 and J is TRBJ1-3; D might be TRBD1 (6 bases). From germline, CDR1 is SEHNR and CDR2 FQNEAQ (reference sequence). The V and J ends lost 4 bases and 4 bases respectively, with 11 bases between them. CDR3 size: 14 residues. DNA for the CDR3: TGTGCCAGCAGCTCCACAGGGTCCGGAAACACCATATATTTT. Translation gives CASSSTGSGNTIYF.

The DNA of the CDR3 is TGTGCCAGCAGCTTTGTTAGCGGGATCTCCTACGAGCAGTACTTC. It yields the protein CASSFVSGISYEQYF. This rearrangement joins TRBV7-2 to TRBJ2-7, with 8 bases aligning to TRBD2. Germline trimming cut 3 bases from V and 0 bases from J; bases unmatched to any gene: 4. Germline lookup yields CDR1 SGHTA and CDR2 FQGNSA. This CDR3 spans 15 amino acids. The entire variable domain, with the rest obtained from reference TRBV7-2 and TRBJ2-7, is as follows: GAGVSQSPSNKVTEKGKDVELRCDPISGHTALYWYRQSLGQGLEFLIYFQGNSAPDKSGLPSDRFSAERTGGSVSTLTIQRTQQEDSAVYLCASSFVSGISYEQYFGPGTRLTVT.

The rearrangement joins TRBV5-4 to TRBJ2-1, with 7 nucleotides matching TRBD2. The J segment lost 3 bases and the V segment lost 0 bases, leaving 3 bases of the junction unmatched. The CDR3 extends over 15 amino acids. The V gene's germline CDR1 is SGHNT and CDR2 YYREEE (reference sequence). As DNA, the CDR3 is TGTGCCAGCAGCTTGGCCCTAGCGGTCTACAATGAGCAGTTCTTC. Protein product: CASSLALAVYNEQFF.

The CDR3 spells CASRCPSGGPYNEQFF. For the CDR3, the DNA is TGTGCAAGTCGCTGCCCCTCGGGAGGGCCTTACAATGAGCAGTTCTTC. The chain joins TRBV12-2 to TRBJ2-1; the table's D call, TRBD2, was not checked against the DNA. TRBV12-2 is a known pseudogene. The CDR3 contains 16 residues.

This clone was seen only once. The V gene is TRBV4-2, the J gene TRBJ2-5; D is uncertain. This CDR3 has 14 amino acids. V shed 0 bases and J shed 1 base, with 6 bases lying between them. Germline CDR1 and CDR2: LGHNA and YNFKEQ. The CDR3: CASSQDRLQETQYF. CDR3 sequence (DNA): TGTGCCAGCAGCCAAGATCGACTCCAAGAGACCCAGTACTTC.

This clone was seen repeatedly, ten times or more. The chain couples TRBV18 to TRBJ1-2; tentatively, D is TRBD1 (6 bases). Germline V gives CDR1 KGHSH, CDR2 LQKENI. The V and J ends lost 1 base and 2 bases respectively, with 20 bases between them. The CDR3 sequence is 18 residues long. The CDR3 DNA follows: TGTGCCAGCTCACCACTCGGACAGAATAACCTTGGAAACTATGGCTACACCTTC. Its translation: CASSPLGQNNLGNYGYTF.

The CDR3 coding sequence is TGTGCCAGCAGCTTAGCGAGACAGGCTCTTTTAGGGCAGCCCCAGCATTTT. Its translation: CASSLARQALLGQPQHF. The chain links TRBV7-2 to TRBJ1-5, with D perhaps TRBD1 (6 bases). V lost 0 bases to trimming and J lost 7 bases, with 19 bases between them. The CDR3 runs to 17 residues. The germline V gene encodes CDR1 SGHTA and CDR2 FQGNSA.